Each of the 22 T cell receptor beta chains below was sequenced from the same sample in a study of T cell responses to AZD1222 COVID-19 vaccine. Profiling relied on immunoSEQ multiplex PCR, and the TCRdb table lists in-frame clones only, not all of them. The data show 110,000 or so clones, around 90% seen once. This sample comprised peripheral blood, obtained on day 0 of MenACWY control vaccination. These receptors were taken from an adult in good health.

This rearrangement joins TRBV27 to TRBJ2-7; 11 nucleotides line up with TRBD1. Trimming at V came to 5 bases and at J to 5 bases, leaving 5 bases not matched to a gene. The CDR3 sequence is 14 residues long. CDR1 and CDR2 from the germline V gene are MNHEY and SMNVEV (reference sequence). The CDR3, as DNA: TGTGCCAGCAGTCTGGGACAGGGGGTCCACGAGCAGTACTTC. The encoded protein is CASSLGQGVHEQYF.

This chain joins TRBV6-6 and TRBJ2-7, with no clear D. V lost 4 bases, J lost 7 bases, and 17 bases lay in between. The CDR3 sequence is 14 residues long. Germline loops: CDR1 MNHNY, CDR2 SVGAGI (reference sequence). The CDR3 DNA reads as TGTGCCAGCAGTTTACCTGGAGAGACTGGAGAGCAGTACTTC. Its translation: CASSLPGETGEQYF.

As DNA, the CDR3 is TGTGCCAGCAGCTCAGGGGTCGGAAACACCATATATTTT. Translation: CASSSGVGNTIYF. V gene TRBV7-9 combines with J gene TRBJ1-3; D is perhaps TRBD1 (6 bases). The CDR3 consists of 13 residues. Germline CDR1 reads SEHNR; CDR2 reads FQNEAQ (reference sequence). With 4 bases removed from V and 4 bases from J, the gap between germline ends came to 8 bases.

This sequence joins TRBV5-1 and TRBJ2-3, with D uncertain. The V end lost 0 bases, the J end lost 6 bases, and 8 bases lay between the germline ends. This CDR3 has 13 residues. CDR1 SGHRS and CDR2 YFSETQ come from the germline V gene. DNA for the CDR3: TGCGCCAGCAGCTTGGTCGGAGCTGATACGCAGTATTTT. Residues: CASSLVGADTQYF.

This sequence joins TRBV9 and TRBJ2-3; no firm D call. Trimming shortened V by 1 base and J by 1 base, and 7 bases separated the two germline ends. CDR3 size: 14 residues. From germline, CDR1 is SGDLS and CDR2 YYNGEE. The CDR3 is CASSVFPGTDTQYF. DNA for the CDR3: TGTGCCAGCAGCGTATTCCCGGGCACAGATACGCAGTATTTT.

The chain has TRBV7-8 and TRBJ2-2; no reliable D call. CDR3 length equals 15 residues. Per germline, CDR1 SGHVS and CDR2 FQNEAQ. Trimming pared 3 bases from V and 0 bases from J, leaving 8 bases between. In DNA form, the CDR3 reads TGTGCCAGCAGCTTTTCCGGGCCGAACACCGGGGAGCTGTTTTTT. It specifies CASSFSGPNTGELFF.

The chain couples TRBV9 to TRBJ2-1, with 7 bases aligning to TRBD1. Germline V gene data show CDR1 as SGDLS and CDR2 as YYNGEE. Germline trimming cut 0 bases from V and 9 bases from J; bases unmatched to any gene: 9. There are 15 residues in the CDR3. The CDR3 loop is CASSVVGQVVSEQFF. CDR3 in DNA: TGTGCCAGCAGCGTAGTAGGACAGGTAGTCAGTGAGCAGTTCTTC.

The genes are TRBV9 and TRBJ1-3; D perhaps matches TRBD1 (5 bases). Germline V gene sequence: CDR1 SGDLS, CDR2 YYNGEE. Trimming stripped 3 bases from V and 2 bases from J, with 12 bases between. This CDR3 is built from 15 residues. CDR3: CASSAGLGAGNTIYF. DNA of the CDR3: TGTGCCAGCAGCGCGGGACTGGGGGCTGGAAACACCATATATTTT.

This chain connects TRBV18 to TRBJ2-3, with D possibly called TRBD1 or TRBD2 (7 bases each). This CDR3 comprises 16 residues. Germline V lookup: CDR1 KGHSH, CDR2 LQKENI. V was shortened by 2 bases and J by 3 bases, with 15 bases between the two germline ends. Here the CDR3 reads CASSPSSQGGTDTQYF. The DNA for the CDR3 is TGTGCCAGCTCACCAAGCAGTCAGGGGGGGACAGATACGCAGTATTTT.

The chain is built from TRBV4-3 and TRBJ1-5, with D uncertain. The CDR3 totals 13 residues. Between the trimmed V and J ends, which lost 2 bases and 6 bases, there was a span of 8 bases. CDR1 is LGHNA, CDR2 YSLEER, per germline. CDR3 amino acids: CASSQFKGQPQHF. DNA of the CDR3: TGCGCCAGCAGCCAATTTAAAGGTCAGCCCCAGCATTTT.

The chain couples TRBV7-9 to TRBJ1-2; D perhaps matches TRBD1 (6 bases). This CDR3 is 13 amino acids long. The V gene lost 6 bases and the J gene lost 5 bases, with 13 bases spanning the gap. CDR1 SEHNR and CDR2 FQNEAQ come from the germline V gene (reference sequence). In DNA, the CDR3 is TGTGCCAGCAGGTCCAGGACAGCGTATGGCTACACCTTC. This gives the protein CASRSRTAYGYTF. Complete variable domain (other parts from reference TRBV7-9 and TRBJ1-2): DTGVSQNPRHKITKRGQNVTFRCDPISEHNRLYWYRQTLGQGPEFLTYFQNEAQLEKSRLLSDRFSAERPKGSFSTLEIQRTEQGDSAMYLCASRSRTAYGYTFGSGTRLTVV.

V is TRBV5-1 and J is TRBJ1-4; TRBD1 matches 7 bases. The CDR3 extends over 16 amino acids. V trimming: 4 bases; J trimming: 3 bases; junction bases outside the gene matches: 9. Germline V gene lookup returns CDR1 SGHRS and CDR2 YFSETQ. This chain's CDR3 is CASSQQGRGANEKLFF. The DNA for the CDR3 is TGCGCCAGCAGCCAACAGGGGAGAGGTGCTAATGAAAAACTGTTTTTT.

The V call is TRBV24-1, the J call TRBJ1-2; possibly TRBD1 for D (6 bases). The germline gives CDR1 KGHDR, CDR2 SFDVKD. The V end lost 7 bases, the J end lost 0 bases, and 8 bases lay between the germline ends. CDR3 length: 13 residues. CDR3 coding DNA: TGTGCCACCAGGGACAGTACTAACTATGGCTACACCTTC. This translates into CATRDSTNYGYTF.

This clone came up once. The chain has TRBV4-3 and TRBJ1-4; D is possibly TRBD1 (5 bases). CDR3 length: 14 residues. The germline V gene encodes CDR1 LGHNA and CDR2 YSLEER. V was clipped by 4 bases and J by 3 bases, with 9 bases between them. CDR3 coding DNA: TGCGCCAGCAGCCTTGGGGGGGCTAATGAAAAACTGTTTTTT. Amino acid sequence: CASSLGGANEKLFF.

This chain uses TRBV24-1 with TRBJ1-3, with 7 bases identical to TRBD1. This CDR3 contains 14 residues. Looked up from germline, CDR1 is KGHDR and CDR2 is SFDVKD. The J segment lost 4 bases and the V segment lost 4 bases, leaving 3 bases of the junction unmatched. The CDR3 reads CATSDGTDGNTIYF. The CDR3 DNA sequence: TGTGCCACCAGTGACGGGACAGACGGAAACACCATATATTTT.

This clone was counted a few times. The J gene is TRBJ1-1, the V gene TRBV27; 9 positions match TRBD1. Looked up from germline, CDR1 is MNHEY and CDR2 is SMNVEV (reference sequence). V lost 7 bases to trimming and J lost 1 base; unmatched junction nucleotides: 4. The CDR3 has 14 amino acids. CDR3 region: CASNVQGANTEAFF. In nucleotides, the CDR3 is TGTGCCAGCAACGTACAGGGGGCGAACACTGAAGCTTTCTTT.

The V call is TRBV19, the J call TRBJ2-5, with 8 bases fitting TRBD1. V shed 3 bases, J shed 5 bases, and the junction held 8 bases outside the gene matches. Germline V gene data show CDR1 as LNHDA and CDR2 as SQIVND (reference sequence). The length of the CDR3 is 15 residues. For the CDR3, the DNA is TGTGCCAGTAGTATCGGGGGACAGGCAGCGGAGACCCAGTACTTC. Protein: CASSIGGQAAETQYF. Full variable domain (remainder filled in from reference TRBV19 and TRBJ2-5): DGGITQSPKYLFRKEGQNVTLSCEQNLNHDAMYWYRQDPGQGLRLIYYSQIVNDFQKGDIAEGYSVSREKKESFPLTVTSAQKNPTAFYLCASSIGGQAAETQYFGPGTRLLVL.

This clone has only a few counts. The V call is TRBV5-4, the J call TRBJ2-7; TRBD2 matches at 7 bases. V lost 2 bases to trimming and J lost 6 bases; unmatched junction nucleotides: 8. The germline V gene has CDR1 SGHNT and CDR2 YYREEE (reference sequence). This CDR3 contains 14 residues. In DNA, the CDR3 is TGTGCCAGCAGCTTTTCGCCCTCTAGCGGCGAGCAGTACTTC. Amino acid sequence: CASSFSPSSGEQYF.

In its sample, this clone was seen once. The chain carries TRBV12-3 or TRBV12-4 and TRBJ2-1, with D unclear. The CDR3 totals 13 residues. The V and J ends lost 2 bases and 7 bases respectively, with 9 bases between them. DNA for the CDR3: TGTGCCAGCAGTTTAACCGGAGCGAATGAGCAGTTCTTC. Translation: CASSLTGANEQFF.

This chain connects TRBV10-3 to TRBJ1-4; unclear D gene. V lost 2 bases and J lost 4, with 8 bases in between. The CDR3 contains 14 residues. In germline, CDR1 is ENHRY, CDR2 SYGVKD. CDR3 DNA: TGTGCCATCAGTGAGGAAGGTGATAATGAAAAACTGTTTTTT. Protein: CAISEEGDNEKLFF.

The rearrangement joins TRBV6-6 to TRBJ2-1; perhaps TRBD1 as D (5 bases). This CDR3 region has 15 residues. CDR1 is MNHNY and CDR2 is SVGAGI in the germline V gene (reference sequence). Trimming stripped 5 bases from V and 6 bases from J, with 17 bases between. CDR3 residues: CASSTGWSEVNEQFF. The DNA for the CDR3 is TGTGCCAGCAGTACAGGCTGGAGTGAGGTCAATGAGCAGTTCTTC.

V usage is TRBV11-2 and J usage is TRBJ2-5; no firm D call. This CDR3 is built from 16 residues. Germline-derived CDR1 and CDR2 are SGHAT and FQNNGV. V was clipped by 4 bases and J by 1 base, with 16 bases between them. The CDR3, as DNA: TGTGCCAGCAGCTCCCACCCCCATCCCTTCCAAGAGACCCAGTACTTC. It translates to CASSSHPHPFQETQYF. The complete variable domain, with remaining parts taken from reference TRBV11-2 and TRBJ2-5, reads EAGVAQSPRYKIIEKRQSVAFWCNPISGHATLYWYQQILGQGPKLLIQFQNNGVVDDSQLPKDRFSAERLKGVDSTLKIQPAKLEDSAVYLCASSSHPHPFQETQYFGPGTRLLVL.